This entry features one T cell receptor (beta chain) sequence. The antigen it recognizes is unknown. No base-level quality is on record; no much larger clone is a single base apart. This sample is drawn from a study of T cell changes during pregnancy in multiple sclerosis (dated by TCRdb to about 2019). Background on the whole study: Changes in the T cell repertoire over the course of pregnancy were examined in this study in women with multiple sclerosis.

Looking up the germline V gene yields CDR1 MDHEN and CDR2 SYDVKM. V is cut by 4 bases and J by 1 base, and the space between the germline ends is 7 bases. Counted from cysteine to phenylalanine, this CDR3 has 13 amino acids. The only DNA kept is the CDR3, 39 bases in frame from the first base. The library was obtained by the immunoSEQ multiplex PCR assay. TCRdb stores this immuneACCESS table with in-frame sequences only. Part of the clones is absent; in the studies checked, under half of the shortfall reflects unresolved V genes, and no reason is known for the rest. Within this sample are around 85,000 clones, with about 90% of them counted one time only. The ten top clones hold around 3.4% of the sample.

The sequencing here drew on PBMCs, taken in the first trimester of pregnancy. The sequence was obtained from a female donor in good health, serving as a control in a pregnancy study. Some clones in this sample may be carry-over from other donors' samples. The rearranged segments are TRBV28 and TRBJ1-1, with a tentative D gene TRBD1 over 6 matching bases. The CDR3 has the sequence CASSYRANTEAFF. In nucleotide form, the sequence is TGTGCCAGCAGTTACAGGGCGAACACTGAAGCTTTCTTT.